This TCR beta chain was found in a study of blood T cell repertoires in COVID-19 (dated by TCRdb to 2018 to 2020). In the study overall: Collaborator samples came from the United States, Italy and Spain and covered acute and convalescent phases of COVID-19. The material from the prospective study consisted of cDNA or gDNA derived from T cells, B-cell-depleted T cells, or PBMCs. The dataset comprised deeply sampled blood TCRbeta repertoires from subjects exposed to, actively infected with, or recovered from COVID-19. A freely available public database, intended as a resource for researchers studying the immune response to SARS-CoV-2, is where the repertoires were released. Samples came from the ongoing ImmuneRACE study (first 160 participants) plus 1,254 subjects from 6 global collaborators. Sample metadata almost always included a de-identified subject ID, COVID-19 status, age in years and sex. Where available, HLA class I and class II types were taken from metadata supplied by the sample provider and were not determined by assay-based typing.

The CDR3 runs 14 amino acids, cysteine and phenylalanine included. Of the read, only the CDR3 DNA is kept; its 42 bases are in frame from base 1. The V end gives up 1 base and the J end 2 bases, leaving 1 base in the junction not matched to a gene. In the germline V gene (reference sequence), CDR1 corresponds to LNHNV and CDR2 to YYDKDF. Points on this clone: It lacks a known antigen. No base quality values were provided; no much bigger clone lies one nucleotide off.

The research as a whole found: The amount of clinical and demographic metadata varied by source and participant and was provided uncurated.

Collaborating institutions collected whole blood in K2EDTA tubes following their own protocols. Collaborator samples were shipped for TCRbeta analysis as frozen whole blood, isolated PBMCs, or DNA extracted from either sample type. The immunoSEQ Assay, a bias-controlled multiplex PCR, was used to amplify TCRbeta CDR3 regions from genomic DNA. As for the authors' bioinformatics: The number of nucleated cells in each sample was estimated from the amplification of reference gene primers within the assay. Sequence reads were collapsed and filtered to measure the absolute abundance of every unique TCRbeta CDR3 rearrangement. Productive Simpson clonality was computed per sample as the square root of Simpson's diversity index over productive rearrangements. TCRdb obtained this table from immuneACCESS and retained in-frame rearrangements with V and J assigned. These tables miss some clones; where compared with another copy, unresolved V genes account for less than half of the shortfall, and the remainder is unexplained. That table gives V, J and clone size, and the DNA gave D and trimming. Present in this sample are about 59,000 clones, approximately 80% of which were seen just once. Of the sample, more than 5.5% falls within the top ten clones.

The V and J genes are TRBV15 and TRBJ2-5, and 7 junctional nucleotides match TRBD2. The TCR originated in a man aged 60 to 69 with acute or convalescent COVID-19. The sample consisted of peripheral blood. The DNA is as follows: TGTGCCACCAGCAGAGGGGGGGGGCAAGAGACCCAGTACTTC. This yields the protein CATSRGGGQETQYF.